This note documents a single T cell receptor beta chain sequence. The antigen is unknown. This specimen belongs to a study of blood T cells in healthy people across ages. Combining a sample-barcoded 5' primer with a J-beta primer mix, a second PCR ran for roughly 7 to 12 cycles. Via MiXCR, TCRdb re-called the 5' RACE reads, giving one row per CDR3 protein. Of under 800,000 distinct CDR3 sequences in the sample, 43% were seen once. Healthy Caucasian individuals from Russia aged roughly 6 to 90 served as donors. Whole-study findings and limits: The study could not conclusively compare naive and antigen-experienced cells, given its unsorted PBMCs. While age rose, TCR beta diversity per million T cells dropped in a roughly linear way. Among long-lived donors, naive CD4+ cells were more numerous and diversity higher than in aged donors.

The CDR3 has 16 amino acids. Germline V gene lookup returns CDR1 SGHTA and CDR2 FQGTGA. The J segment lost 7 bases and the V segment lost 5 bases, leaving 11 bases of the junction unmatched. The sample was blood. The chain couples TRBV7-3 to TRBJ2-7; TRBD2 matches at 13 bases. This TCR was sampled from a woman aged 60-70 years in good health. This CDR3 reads CASSPAGGLAGEEQYF. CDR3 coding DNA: TGTGCCAGCAGCCCCGCCGGTGGACTAGCGGGAGAAGAGCAGTACTTC.